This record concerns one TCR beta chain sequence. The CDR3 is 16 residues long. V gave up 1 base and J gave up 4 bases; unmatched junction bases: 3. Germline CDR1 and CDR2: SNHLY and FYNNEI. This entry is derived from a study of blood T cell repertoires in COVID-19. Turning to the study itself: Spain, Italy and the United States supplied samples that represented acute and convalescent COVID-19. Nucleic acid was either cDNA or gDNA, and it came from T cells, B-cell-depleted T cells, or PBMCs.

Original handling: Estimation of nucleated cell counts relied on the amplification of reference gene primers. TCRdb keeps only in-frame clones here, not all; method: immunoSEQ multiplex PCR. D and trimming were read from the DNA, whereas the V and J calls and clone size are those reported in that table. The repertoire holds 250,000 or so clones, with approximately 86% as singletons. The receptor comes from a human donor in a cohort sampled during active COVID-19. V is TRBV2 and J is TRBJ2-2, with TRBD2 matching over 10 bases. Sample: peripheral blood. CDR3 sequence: CASSEVLAGVTGELFF. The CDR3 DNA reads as TGTGCCAGCAGTGAAGTCCTAGCGGGAGTCACCGGGGAGCTGTTTTTT.